These 16 T cell receptor beta chains were all obtained from the same sample, sequenced in a study of cytomegalovirus exposure and HLA in healthy donors. A multiplex PCR was run with 60 Vbeta primers and 13 Jbeta primers. Data came from immunoSEQ multiplex PCR; TCRdb stores just in-frame clones and leaves some out. The sample includes some 150,000 clones, approximately 77% of them seen just once. The sample taken for sequencing was PBMCs. These receptors were collected from a man aged 30 to 45 in good health and CMV-seropositive.

The genes are TRBV19 and TRBJ2-7; 8 positions agree with TRBD1. The CDR3 contains 15 residues. Germline loops: CDR1 LNHDA, CDR2 SQIVND (reference sequence). V was pared by 5 bases and J by 5 bases, with 11 bases of the junction left unmatched. CDR3 nucleotide sequence: TGTGCCAGTAGTTCCCCTGGACAGGGAAACGACGAGCAGTACTTC. Residues: CASSSPGQGNDEQYF.

The chain combines TRBV6-6 with TRBJ2-7; tentatively, D is TRBD2 (5 bases). Germline V gene data show CDR1 as MNHNY and CDR2 as SVGAGI (reference sequence). CDR3 length: 16 amino acids. Trimming stripped 4 bases from V and 1 base from J, with 17 bases between. The CDR3 DNA is TGTGCCAGCAGTTGGCCCTTTGTGGACTCATCCTACGAGCAGTACTTC. As protein: CASSWPFVDSSYEQYF.

The J gene is TRBJ1-2, the V gene TRBV19, with D possibly matching TRBD1 (6 bases). There are 13 residues in the CDR3. Per the germline V gene, CDR1 is LNHDA and CDR2 is SQIVND (reference sequence). V was cut by 8 bases and J by 4 bases, with 14 bases left in between. The CDR3 protein is CASGDRTVYGYTF. The CDR3 DNA is TGTGCCAGTGGTGACAGGACCGTCTATGGCTACACCTTC.

In this sample, this clone turned up a few times. The chain recombines TRBV6-4 with TRBJ2-3; 9 bases are a match to TRBD1. The germline gives CDR1 MRHNA, CDR2 SNTAGT. With 5 bases clipped from V and 6 bases from J, the junction kept 12 bases outside the gene matches. This CDR3 contains 16 residues. The CDR3 bases are TGTGCCAGCAGTCACGACCCGGGACAGGGTTTTGATACGCAGTATTTT. It encodes CASSHDPGQGFDTQYF.

V usage is TRBV30 and J usage is TRBJ2-3; D may be TRBD1 (5 bases). Germline values: CDR1 GTSNPN, CDR2 SVGIG (reference sequence). This CDR3 region has 15 residues. Trimming took off 0 bases at V and 3 bases at J, with 13 bases between the two ends. CDR3 residues: CAWSVIQGRTDTQYF. The CDR3 nucleotides are TGTGCCTGGAGTGTAATCCAGGGTAGGACAGATACGCAGTATTTT.

V is TRBV7-3 and J is TRBJ2-5; no firm D call. Trimming removed 0 bases from V and 0 bases from J, with 8 bases in between. The CDR3 has 15 amino acids. CDR1 SGHTA and CDR2 FQGTGA come from the germline V gene. In DNA, the CDR3 is TGTGCCAGCAGCTTAACAAGTAGCAACCAAGAGACCCAGTACTTC. Its translation is CASSLTSSNQETQYF.

In DNA, the CDR3 is TGCGCCAGCAGCCAAGAACCAGTCCCCAGCACAGATACGCAGTATTTT. Translating gives CASSQEPVPSTDTQYF. V usage is TRBV4-1 and J usage is TRBJ2-3; no clear D gene. Deletions cut 0 bases from V and 0 bases from J, with 10 bases between. Germline V CDR1 and CDR2: MGHRA, YSYEKL. CDR3 length: 16 residues.

The CDR3 nucleotides are TGCGCCAGCAGCCAAATAAACAGTATTGCAACTAATGAAAAACTGTTTTTT. Protein product: CASSQINSIATNEKLFF. The J gene is TRBJ1-4, the V gene TRBV4-1; the D is unclear. The CDR3 is made up of 17 amino acids. Germline CDR1 is MGHRA and CDR2 is YSYEKL. Trimming removed 2 bases from V and 0 bases from J, with 13 bases in between.

V is TRBV20-1 and J is TRBJ2-5; D is unresolved. This CDR3 has 11 residues. V was trimmed by 0 bases and J by 5 bases, leaving 4 bases between them. The germline V gene has CDR1 DFQATT and CDR2 SNEGSKA (reference sequence). CDR3 residues: CSAREQETQYF. The CDR3 region has the DNA TGCAGTGCTAGAGAACAGGAGACCCAGTACTTC.

The chain is built from TRBV7-9 and TRBJ2-7; 7 bases fit TRBD1. Germline loops: CDR1 SEHNR, CDR2 FQNEAQ (reference sequence). CDR3 length equals 16 residues. V trimming: 6 bases; J trimming: 9 bases; junction bases outside the gene matches: 20. CDR3 sequence reads: CASSPIPPGQNTMQYF. DNA for the CDR3: TGTGCCAGCAGTCCAATTCCCCCGGGACAGAATACTATGCAGTACTTC.

This sequence joins TRBV11-1 and TRBJ2-3; the match to TRBD2 covers 7 bases. V dropped 0 bases and J dropped 3; count of bases not matched to a gene: 9. Germline V gene sequence: CDR1 SGHAT, CDR2 FQDESV (reference sequence). This CDR3 has 17 amino acids. For the CDR3, the DNA is TGTGCCAGCAGCTTAGCGCGGGGGACCGCTCAGACAGATACGCAGTATTTT. It specifies CASSLARGTAQTDTQYF.

The chain links TRBV21-1 to TRBJ2-5; the table's D call TRBD2 went unverified against the DNA. TRBV21-1 is flagged as a pseudogene. CDR3 size: 16 residues. CDR3 protein: CARGRGMLAGAGTQYF. In nucleotides, the CDR3 is TGTGCCAGGGGGCGTGGTATGCTAGCGGGGGCTGGGACCCAGTACTTC.

The chain is built from TRBV9 and TRBJ2-3; 8 nucleotides agree with TRBD1. Germline V gene lookup returns CDR1 SGDLS and CDR2 YYNGEE. The trim removed 9 bases at V and 4 bases at J, leaving 1 base unmatched. The CDR3 length is 11 residues. The CDR3 DNA reads TGTGCCAAACAGGGGGCAGATACGCAGTATTTT. Residues: CAKQGADTQYF.

This rearrangement joins TRBV6-5 to TRBJ1-5; 7 bases match TRBD1. Germline-derived CDR1 and CDR2 are MNHEY and SVGAGI. This CDR3 is 15 amino acids long. V dropped 6 bases and J dropped 0; count of bases not matched to a gene: 5. CDR3 sequence reads: CASSRQGRSNQPQHF. CDR3 DNA: TGTGCCAGCAGCCGACAGGGTCGTAGCAATCAGCCCCAGCATTTT.

This rearrangement joins TRBV19 to TRBJ2-5, with a tentative D call TRBD2 (7 bases). Trimming left V 9 bases short and J 9 bases short, with 17 bases between. In germline, CDR1 is LNHDA, CDR2 SQIVND (reference sequence). The CDR3 is 12 amino acids. CDR3 coding DNA: TGTGCCAGCGACCGGGGGGCTGGGGCCCAGTACTTC. This encodes CASDRGAGAQYF.

The chain's CDR3 is CASSLYSDRRDGYTF. In DNA form, the CDR3 reads TGTGCCAGCAGTTTATACTCGGACAGGAGGGATGGCTACACCTTC. The rearrangement uses TRBV28 and TRBJ1-2; 7 bases are a match to TRBD1. Germline CDR1 is MDHEN and CDR2 is SYDVKM. The CDR3 length is 15 residues. V shed 1 base, J shed 6 bases, and the junction held 8 bases outside the gene matches.